This TCR beta chain was recorded in a study of shared clonotypes between healthy human individuals. The CDR3 contains 14 residues. Germline V gene data show CDR1 as MDHEN and CDR2 as SYDVKM. V dropped 6 bases and J dropped 6; count of bases not matched to a gene: 11. Terminally differentiated effector memory CD45RA+ cells were excluded by CCR7 positive selection of CD45RO-negative cells. Study donors comprised healthy, HIV-negative adults devoid of recent acute infection or vaccination. Data came from immunoSEQ multiplex PCR; TCRdb stores just in-frame clones and leaves some out. The repertoire holds about 2.2 million clones, with roughly 91% as singletons.

The sequence came from a man aged 18 to 29 in good health. Some clones in this sample may be carry-over from other donors' samples. The sample was naive CD8+ T cells from PBMCs. The J gene is TRBJ2-7, the V gene TRBV28; TRBD2 agrees at 7 bases. In DNA, the CDR3 is TGTGCCAGCAGACGAGCGGGATTCTACGGCGAGCAGTACTTC. Translated, it gives CASRRAGFYGEQYF.